One sample yielded the 6 T cell receptor beta chains listed below, sequenced in a study of CD8 T cells in Susac syndrome (dated by TCRdb to about 2019). Library method: the immunoSEQ multiplex PCR assay. RNA was extracted using the RNeasy kit, and about 0.5 to 1 ug of the RNA was reverse transcribed with random hexamers. The raw public data were reprocessed by TCRdb itself: fastp quality trimming at Q25, MiXCR clonotype calling, in-frame beta chains only. CDR3 protein sequences are deduplicated, and each keeps its most common genes and DNA. The sample yields about 100,000 distinct CDR3 sequences; 95% were counted once. Jointly, the top ten make up 0.3% of the sample. Sequences were obtained from CD8+ T cells from PBMCs. These receptors were collected from a human donor with Susac syndrome.

This clonotype has only one observation. Written as DNA, the CDR3 is TGCAGCGTTGAATCTGTGACTTCTGGCTACACCTTC. Translation: CSVESVTSGYTF. This rearrangement joins TRBV29-1 to TRBJ1-2; D call uncertain. Trimming removed 2 bases at V and 7 bases at J, with 11 bases between. The CDR3 extends over 12 amino acids. CDR1 and CDR2 (germline): SQVTM, ANQGSEA.

This sequence joins TRBV12-3 or TRBV12-4 and TRBJ1-5, with TRBD1 as a possible D gene (5 bases). The CDR3 consists of 15 residues. Trimming pared 2 bases from V and 4 bases from J, leaving 12 bases between. CDR3 region: CASSLSLEGNQPQHF. For the CDR3, the DNA is TGTGCCAGCAGTTTATCCCTGGAGGGGAATCAGCCCCAGCATTTT.

This sequence joins TRBV27 and TRBJ2-7; D unclear. Germline loops: CDR1 MNHEY, CDR2 SMNVEV (reference sequence). The CDR3 is 13 amino acids. V gave up 3 bases and J gave up 3 bases, with 9 bases separating them. CDR3 amino acids: CASSLGIGYEQYF. Written as DNA, the CDR3 is TGTGCCAGCAGTTTGGGGATAGGCTACGAGCAGTACTTC.

The rearrangement joins TRBV7-9 to TRBJ2-7, with unresolved D. The ends were cut back, 5 bases at V and 2 bases at J, with 7 bases in the middle. CDR3 length: 12 amino acids. Germline V CDR1 and CDR2: SEHNR, FQNEAQ (reference sequence). In DNA form, the CDR3 reads TGTGCCAGCAGCGCGGACGCCTACGAGCAGTACTTC. Translation gives CASSADAYEQYF.

This chain uses TRBV25-1 with TRBJ1-2, with D uncertain. Trimming stripped 4 bases from V and 3 bases from J, with 6 bases between. CDR3 length equals 12 residues. Germline CDR1 is MGHDK and CDR2 is SYGVNS. The CDR3 DNA reads TGTGCCAGCAGTGTCGGTTACTATGGCTACACCTTC. It is translated as CASSVGYYGYTF.

The V gene is TRBV9, the J gene TRBJ2-2; D uncertain. CDR1 is SGDLS and CDR2 is YYNGEE in the germline V gene. V was shortened by 4 bases and J by 6 bases, with 10 bases between the two germline ends. This CDR3 is built from 13 residues. CDR3 residues: CASSPVGAGELFF. CDR3 DNA sequence: TGTGCCAGCAGCCCTGTCGGAGCCGGGGAGCTGTTTTTT.